This entry is about one T cell receptor beta chain. The data are from a study of blood T cell repertoires in COVID-19. TCRdb keeps only in-frame clones here, not all; method: immunoSEQ multiplex PCR. The data hold 140,000 to 150,000 clones, with roughly four fifths observed a single time. The material sequenced was peripheral blood. The TCR sequence derives from a human donor with acute or convalescent COVID-19. The donor label of this sample is uncertain.

In DNA, the CDR3 is TGTGCCACCAGCCGACGGACAGGGCGCACCGGGGAGCTGTTTTTT. Its translation: CATSRRTGRTGELFF. The J gene is TRBJ2-2, the V gene TRBV15, with 8 bases fitting TRBD1. V lost 5 bases and J lost 4; bases outside the gene matches: 6. The germline CDR1 and CDR2 sequences are LNHNV and YYDKDF (reference sequence). The CDR3 is made up of 15 amino acids.